This TCR beta chain came from a study of shared clonotypes between healthy human individuals. The wider study: Researchers assigned three CD4 naive, three CD4 memory, two CD8 naive and one CD8 memory plate to each donor. The study's findings and limits: Only blood underwent sampling, and tissue repertoires likely differ.

The CDR3 length is 13 residues. Germline V lookup: CDR1 SGHRS, CDR2 YFSETQ. V dropped 7 bases and J dropped 0 bases, with 11 bases sitting between them. Details on this clone: Its specificity is not known.

Naive CD8 isolation took CD45RO-negative cells positively selected for CCR7 and excluded terminally differentiated effector memory CD45RA+ cells. Evenly divided among several immunoSEQ plates was the genomic DNA of each subset. Original processing notes: Junction-only sequences without quality scores came from ImmunoSEQ, so filtering differed. Produced via immunoSEQ multiplex PCR; TCRdb's table is partial and in-frame only. That table furnishes V, J and clone size, whereas the DNA furnished D and trimming. The sample records hundreds of thousands of clones, 92% being singletons. This sequence was found in a man aged 25-45 years in good health. The chain recombines TRBV5-1 with TRBJ2-7, with D perhaps matching TRBD1 (5 bases). The source material was naive CD8+ T cells sorted from blood. As DNA, the CDR3 is TGCGCCAGCGGTATGGACATCTCCTACGAGCAGTACTTC. Protein product: CASGMDISYEQYF.